The 16 T cell receptor beta chains presented below share a single source sample, sequenced in a study of blood T cells in healthy people across ages. Combining a sample-barcoded 5' primer with a J-beta primer mix, a second PCR ran for about 7 to 12 cycles. Via MiXCR, TCRdb re-called the 5' RACE reads, giving one row per CDR3 protein. The sample lists hundreds of thousands of distinct CDR3 sequences, 55% to 75% occurring once. Sequences were obtained from blood. Receptors were obtained from a man between 25 and 39 years old in good health.

The chain couples TRBV28 to TRBJ2-5; no clear D. CDR3 size: 13 residues. Germline V lookup: CDR1 MDHEN, CDR2 SYDVKM. Trimming cost V 2 bases and J 5 bases, with 9 bases left between them. This chain's CDR3 is CASSLPSVETQYF. DNA of the CDR3: TGTGCCAGCAGTTTACCCTCCGTGGAGACCCAGTACTTC.

The rearrangement links TRBV7-6 to TRBJ1-5; D unresolved. The ends were cut back, 0 bases at V and 3 bases at J, with 15 bases in the middle. Germline V gene data show CDR1 as SGHVS and CDR2 as FNYEAQ. The CDR3 is 17 residues long. This chain's CDR3 is CASSLASPIETNQPQHF. The CDR3 DNA reads TGTGCCAGCAGCTTAGCGTCCCCTATAGAGACCAATCAGCCCCAGCATTTT.

The J gene is TRBJ1-1, the V gene TRBV29-1; 7 nucleotides agree with TRBD1. This CDR3 is 13 amino acids long. Germline V gene lookup returns CDR1 SQVTM and CDR2 ANQGSEA. With 7 bases clipped from V and 3 bases from J, the junction kept 8 bases outside the gene matches. The CDR3 sequence is CSALGGIDTEAFF. In DNA form, the CDR3 reads TGCAGCGCCCTAGGGGGCATCGACACTGAAGCTTTCTTT.

The chain carries TRBV29-1 and TRBJ2-1, with 11 bases matching TRBD2. The J segment lost 5 bases and the V segment lost 4 bases, leaving 13 bases of the junction unmatched. Germline V gene sequence: CDR1 SQVTM, CDR2 ANQGSEA. This CDR3 spans 17 amino acids. The CDR3 loop reads CSVGFPDGTSGDNEQFF. For the CDR3, the DNA is TGCAGCGTTGGATTCCCCGACGGGACTAGCGGCGACAATGAGCAGTTCTTC.

V and J are TRBV9 and TRBJ2-2; 12 positions match TRBD2. Germline CDR1 reads SGDLS; CDR2 reads YYNGEE. The CDR3 is 18 amino acids. V lost 0 bases, J lost 2 bases, and 5 bases stayed unmatched. CDR3 residues: CASSVGLGLAGNTGELFF. DNA for the CDR3: TGTGCCAGCAGCGTAGGGTTGGGACTAGCGGGTAACACCGGGGAGCTGTTTTTT.

The V call is TRBV20-1, the J call TRBJ1-3; TRBD1 agrees at 10 bases. Germline CDR1 reads DFQATT; CDR2 reads SNEGSKA (reference sequence). CDR3 length: 18 residues. The V and J ends lost 4 bases and 4 bases, in that order; junction bases with no gene match: 16. CDR3 coding DNA: TGCAGTGCTAAAACCGGGACAGGGGTATACTCTGCCGGAAACACCATATATTTT. Protein sequence: CSAKTGTGVYSAGNTIYF.

The chain combines TRBV4-2 with TRBJ1-2, with 8 bases fitting TRBD1. Unmatched junction bases numbered 3, after V lost 5 bases and J lost 1 base. The germline V gene encodes CDR1 LGHNA and CDR2 YNFKEQ. CDR3 length equals 14 residues. CDR3 coding DNA: TGTGCCAGCAGCACAGGGGGAAATAACTATGGCTACACCTTC. This codes for CASSTGGNNYGYTF.

The chain carries TRBV30 and TRBJ2-5; D perhaps matches TRBD2 (6 bases). The J call may be incorrect, as the DNA end agrees better with TRBJ2-7. Germline lookup yields CDR1 GTSNPN and CDR2 SVGIG (reference sequence). The CDR3 length is 15 residues. Here the CDR3 DNA reads TGTGCCTGGAGTCGAGGAGGCGCGGGGTCGAGCGAGCAGTACTTC. Protein: CAWSRGGAGSSEQYF.

The chain has TRBV6-1 and TRBJ2-4; perhaps TRBD2 as D (6 bases). V was trimmed by 5 bases and J by 0 bases, leaving 14 bases between them. The CDR3 runs 16 residues. The germline gives CDR1 MNHNS, CDR2 SASEGT. CDR3 sequence reads: CASSKRRGLAKNIQYF. CDR3 sequence (DNA): TGTGCCAGCAGTAAACGACGGGGACTAGCCAAAAACATTCAGTACTTC.

This chain connects TRBV7-2 to TRBJ2-4, with D possibly matching TRBD1 (5 bases). With 2 bases removed from V and 13 bases from J, the gap between germline ends came to 12 bases. From germline, CDR1 is SGHTA and CDR2 FQGNSA. The CDR3 covers 12 residues. CDR3 nucleotides: TGTGCCAGCAGCTTACAGGGTCTGGAGCAGTACTTC. Translation gives CASSLQGLEQYF.

This clonotype was counted only a few times. The chain carries TRBV7-2 and TRBJ2-7; 8 nucleotides line up with TRBD2. Trimming removed 3 bases from V and 3 bases from J; junction bases left unmatched: 13. The CDR3 loop spans 17 amino acids. CDR1 is SGHTA, CDR2 FQGNSA, per germline. The CDR3 sequence is CASSFRLAGGTDYEQYF. For the CDR3, the DNA is TGTGCCAGCAGCTTCAGGCTAGCGGGCGGGACCGACTACGAGCAGTACTTC.

Concerning this clonotype: The junction differs from germline at one of its ends, possibly a read error. The chain links TRBV5-1 to TRBJ1-2, with 10 bases that match TRBD1. Germline values: CDR1 SGHRS, CDR2 YFSETQ. This CDR3 comprises 15 residues. CDR3 nucleotide sequence: TGCGCCAGCAGCCTACTGACAGGGGGCTTAGATGGCTCCACCTTC. Its translation is CASSLLTGGLDGSTF.

This chain links TRBV6-1 with TRBJ2-4, with 7 bases aligning to TRBD1. Gene TRBJ2-7 matches the end of the DNA better, so the J call may be wrong. The CDR3 length is 14 residues. Germline CDR1 reads MNHNS; CDR2 reads SASEGT. The CDR3 protein is CASSGARTGYEQYF. The DNA for the CDR3 is TGTGCCAGCAGCGGGGCTAGGACAGGCTACGAGCAGTACTTC.

This clonotype has more than one count but fewer than ten. The chain employs TRBV4-2 and TRBJ2-4, with D possibly matching TRBD2 (5 bases). V was clipped by 0 bases and J by 8 bases, with 26 bases between them. The CDR3 totals 19 residues. The germline CDR1 and CDR2 sequences are LGHNA and YNFKEQ. The CDR3 protein is CASSQEGGLVNLLEYIQYF. The CDR3 DNA follows: TGTGCCAGCAGCCAAGAAGGAGGATTAGTAAATTTGCTCGAGTACATTCAGTACTTC.

J is TRBJ2-5 and V is TRBV9; the D gene is possibly TRBD1 (6 bases). CDR3 size: 17 residues. Germline V gives CDR1 SGDLS, CDR2 YYNGEE. V was clipped by 0 bases and J by 2 bases, with 17 bases between them. CDR3 in amino acids: CASSVGSWGHIQETQYF. CDR3 bases: TGTGCCAGCAGCGTAGGGTCTTGGGGACATATACAAGAGACCCAGTACTTC. The full variable domain, its missing parts supplied by reference TRBV9 and TRBJ2-5, is DSGVTQTPKHLITATGQRVTLRCSPRSGDLSVYWYQQSLDQGLQFLIQYYNGEERAKGNILERFSAQQFPDLHSELNLSSLELGDSALYFCASSVGSWGHIQETQYFGPGTRLLVL.

The rearrangement links TRBV20-1 to TRBJ2-1; 7 bases agree with TRBD1. The DNA end is a closer match to TRBJ2-7, so the J assignment may be wrong. The germline gives CDR1 DFQATT, CDR2 SNEGSKA (reference sequence). The CDR3 extends over 14 amino acids. This chain's CDR3 is CSAKLTGTTREQYF. The CDR3, as DNA: TGCAGTGCAAAACTGACAGGGACCACTCGCGAGCAGTACTTC.